This TCR beta chain was identified during a study of blood T cell repertoires in COVID-19. Study at large: T cells, B-cell-depleted T cells, or PBMCs provided the cDNA or gDNA that served as material.

Germline assignment: CDR1 KGHSH and CDR2 LQKENI. V lost 5 bases and J 0 bases, leaving 13 bases between the germline ends. The CDR3 is 16 residues long. In the source study's methods: It was from reference gene primer amplification that nucleated cell counts were estimated. The assay was immunoSEQ multiplex PCR, and TCRdb's table has in-frame clones only and misses some. The V and J calls and clone size come from that table; D and trimming were worked out from the DNA. There are around 150,000 clones in the sample; 81% occur only once, and under 13% lies in the top ten. Specimen: peripheral blood. This clonotype was obtained from a human donor in a cohort sampled during active COVID-19. The genes are TRBV18 and TRBJ1-4, with D hard to call. Here the CDR3 DNA reads TGTGCCAGCTCAACTAGTCAGATATCAACTAATGAAAAACTGTTTTTT. Translating gives CASSTSQISTNEKLFF.